This T cell receptor (beta chain) was recorded in a study of blood T cell repertoires in COVID-19 (TCRdb year 2020). In terms of the full investigation: Samples covering the acute and convalescent phases of COVID-19 were provided by collaborators in the United States, Italy and Spain. The material from the prospective study consisted of cDNA or gDNA derived from T cells, B-cell-depleted T cells, or PBMCs. The dataset comprised deeply sampled blood TCRbeta repertoires from subjects exposed to, actively infected with, or recovered from COVID-19. A freely available public database, intended as a resource for researchers studying the immune response to SARS-CoV-2, is where the repertoires were released. Samples were obtained from the ongoing ImmuneRACE study (first 160 participants) and from over 1,000 subjects provided by 6 global collaborators. Sample metadata almost always included a de-identified subject ID, COVID-19 status, age in years and sex. Where available, HLA class I and class II types were obtained from metadata supplied by the sample provider rather than from assay-based typing. Findings and caveats that apply to the study as a whole: The amount of clinical and demographic metadata varied by source and participant and was provided uncurated.

Each collaborating institution followed its own protocols to collect whole blood in K2EDTA tubes. Collaborator samples were shipped for TCRbeta analysis as frozen whole blood, isolated PBMCs, or DNA extracted from either sample type. V and J are trimmed by 5 bases and 1 base, and the gene matches miss 13 bases of the junction. The CDR3 measures 17 amino acids from cysteine to phenylalanine. Kept here is only the CDR3 DNA, which spans 51 bases and is read in frame from base 1. The germline V gene encodes CDR1 MRHNA and CDR2 SNTAGT. The immunoSEQ Assay, a bias-controlled multiplex PCR, was used to amplify TCRbeta CDR3 regions from genomic DNA. Processing in the source paper ran as follows. Within the assay, amplification of reference gene primers was used to estimate how many nucleated cells each sample contained. Sequence reads were collapsed and filtered to measure the absolute abundance of every unique TCRbeta CDR3 rearrangement. For each sample, productive Simpson clonality was calculated as the square root of Simpson's diversity index over productive rearrangements. The table was pulled from immuneACCESS by TCRdb, which kept in-frame rearrangements only. Such tables lose some clones; where checked, under half of the loss comes from unresolved V genes, and the rest has no known cause. Clonal size and the V and J genes are those of that table, whereas D and trimming came from the DNA. Within this sample are around 150,000 clones, with around 85% of them counted one time only. Together, the top ten hold 2.5% to 4% of the sample.

This clone was seen a single time. Its antigen is unknown. No base qualities exist here, and no much larger clone lies one base off it. The sequencing sample was made of peripheral blood. Rearrangement joined TRBV6-4 to TRBJ1-2; the junction holds 7 bases that match TRBD1. The clonotype originates from a human donor with acute or convalescent COVID-19. The donor label of this sample is uncertain. The CDR3 region: CASSHFPGQADNYGYTF. Read as DNA, the sequence is TGTGCCAGCAGTCATTTCCCCGGACAGGCCGATAACTATGGCTACACCTTC.